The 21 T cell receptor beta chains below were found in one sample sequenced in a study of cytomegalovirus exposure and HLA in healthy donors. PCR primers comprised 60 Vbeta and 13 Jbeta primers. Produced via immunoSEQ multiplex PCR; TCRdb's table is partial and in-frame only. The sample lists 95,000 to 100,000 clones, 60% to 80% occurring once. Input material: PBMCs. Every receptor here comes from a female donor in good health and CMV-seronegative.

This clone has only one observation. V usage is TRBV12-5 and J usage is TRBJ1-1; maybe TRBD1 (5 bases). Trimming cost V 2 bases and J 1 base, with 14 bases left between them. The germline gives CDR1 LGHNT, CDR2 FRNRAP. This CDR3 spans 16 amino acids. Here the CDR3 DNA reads TGTGCTAGTGGTTTGTTTGCGGGGACGTGGAACACTGAAGCTTTCTTT. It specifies CASGLFAGTWNTEAFF.

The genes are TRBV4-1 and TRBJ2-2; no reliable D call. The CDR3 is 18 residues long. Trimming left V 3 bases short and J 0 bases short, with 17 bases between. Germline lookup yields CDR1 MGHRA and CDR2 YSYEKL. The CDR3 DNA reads TGCGCCAGCAGCCACGGTTCCCTCGACACCGCGAACACCGGGGAGCTGTTTTTT. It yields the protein CASSHGSLDTANTGELFF.

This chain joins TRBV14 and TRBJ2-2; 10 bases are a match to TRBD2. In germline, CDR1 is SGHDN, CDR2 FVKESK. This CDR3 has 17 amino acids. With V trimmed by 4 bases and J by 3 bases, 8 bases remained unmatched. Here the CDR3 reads CASSPTASGSYTGELFF. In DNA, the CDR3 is TGTGCCAGCAGCCCAACGGCTAGCGGGAGTTACACCGGGGAGCTGTTTTTT.

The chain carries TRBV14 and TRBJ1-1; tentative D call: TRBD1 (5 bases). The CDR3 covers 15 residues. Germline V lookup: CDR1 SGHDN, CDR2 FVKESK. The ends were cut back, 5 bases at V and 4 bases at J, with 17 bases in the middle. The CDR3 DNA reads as TGTGCCAGCAGCGGTCGCAGGGCGAGGAGCACTGAAGCTTTCTTT. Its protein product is CASSGRRARSTEAFF.

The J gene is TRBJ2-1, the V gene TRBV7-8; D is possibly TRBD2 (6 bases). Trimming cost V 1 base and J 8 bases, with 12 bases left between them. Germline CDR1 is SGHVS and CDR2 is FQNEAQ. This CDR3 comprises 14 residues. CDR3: CASSLGRGSDEQFF. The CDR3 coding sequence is TGTGCCAGCAGCTTAGGGAGGGGTTCGGATGAGCAGTTCTTC.

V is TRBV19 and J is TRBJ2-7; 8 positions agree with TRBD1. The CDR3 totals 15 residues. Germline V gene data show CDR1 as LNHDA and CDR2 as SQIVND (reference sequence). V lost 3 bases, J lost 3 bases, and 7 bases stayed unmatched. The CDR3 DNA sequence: TGTGCCAGTAGTATCCGGCCAGGGGGCAACTACGAGCAGTACTTC. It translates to CASSIRPGGNYEQYF.

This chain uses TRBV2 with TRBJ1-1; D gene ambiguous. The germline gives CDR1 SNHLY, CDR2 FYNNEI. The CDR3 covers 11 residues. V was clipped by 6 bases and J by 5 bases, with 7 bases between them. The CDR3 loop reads CASRGGTEAFF. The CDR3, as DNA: TGTGCCAGCAGAGGCGGGACTGAAGCTTTCTTT.

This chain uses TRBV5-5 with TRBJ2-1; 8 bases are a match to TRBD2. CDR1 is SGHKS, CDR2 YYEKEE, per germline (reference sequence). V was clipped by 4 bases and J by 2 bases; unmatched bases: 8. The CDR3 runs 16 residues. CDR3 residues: CASSPAGRGAYNEQFF. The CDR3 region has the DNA TGTGCCAGCAGCCCCGCGGGGCGGGGGGCCTACAATGAGCAGTTCTTC.

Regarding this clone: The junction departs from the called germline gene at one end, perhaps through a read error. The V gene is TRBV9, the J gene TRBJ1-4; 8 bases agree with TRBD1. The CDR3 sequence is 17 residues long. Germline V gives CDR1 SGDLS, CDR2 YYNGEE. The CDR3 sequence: CVSSEGTGLATNEKLFF. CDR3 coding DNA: TGTGTCAGCAGCGAAGGGACAGGCCTTGCAACTAATGAAAAACTGTTTTTT.

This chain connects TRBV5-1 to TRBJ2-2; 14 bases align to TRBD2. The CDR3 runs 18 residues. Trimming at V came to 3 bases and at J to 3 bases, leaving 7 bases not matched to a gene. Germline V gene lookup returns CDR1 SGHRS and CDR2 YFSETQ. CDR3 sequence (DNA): TGCGCCAGCAGCTCCAGACTAGCGGGGGGGCCCGACACCGGGGAGCTGTTTTTT. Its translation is CASSSRLAGGPDTGELFF. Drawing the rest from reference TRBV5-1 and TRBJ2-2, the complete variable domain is KAGVTQTPRYLIKTRGQQVTLSCSPISGHRSVSWYQQTPGQGLQFLFEYFSETQRNKGNFPGRFSGRQFSNSRSEMNVSTLELGDSALYLCASSSRLAGGPDTGELFFGEGSRLTVL.

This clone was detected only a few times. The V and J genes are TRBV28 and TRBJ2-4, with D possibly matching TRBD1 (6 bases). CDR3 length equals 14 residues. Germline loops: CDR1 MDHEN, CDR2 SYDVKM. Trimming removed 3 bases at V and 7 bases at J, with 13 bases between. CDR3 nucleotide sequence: TGTGCCAGCAGTTTCCAGGGGCCACGGAACATTCAGTACTTC. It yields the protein CASSFQGPRNIQYF. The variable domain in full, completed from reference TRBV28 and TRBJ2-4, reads DVKVTQSSRYLVKRTGEKVFLECVQDMDHENMFWYRQDPGLGLRLIYFSYDVKMKEKGDIPEGYSVSREKKERFSLILESASTNQTSMYLCASSFQGPRNIQYFGAGTRLSVL.

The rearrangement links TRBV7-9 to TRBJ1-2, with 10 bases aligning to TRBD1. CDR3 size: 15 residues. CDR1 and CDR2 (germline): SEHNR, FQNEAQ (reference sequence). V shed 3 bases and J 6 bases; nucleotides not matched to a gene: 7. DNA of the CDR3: TGTGCCAGCAGCTTCTGGACAGGGGGGAAGGATGGCTACACCTTC. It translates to CASSFWTGGKDGYTF.

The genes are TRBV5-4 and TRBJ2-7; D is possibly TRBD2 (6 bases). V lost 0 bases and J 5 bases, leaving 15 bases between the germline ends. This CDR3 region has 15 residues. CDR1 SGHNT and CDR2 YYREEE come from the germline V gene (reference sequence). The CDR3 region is CASSLDNVGGDEQYF. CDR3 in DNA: TGTGCCAGCAGCTTGGATAATGTGGGCGGGGACGAGCAGTACTTC.

The CDR3 nucleotides are TGTGCCAGCAGCTTGAAAAACATCCCTTACGAGCAGTACTTC. Its translation: CASSLKNIPYEQYF. The V call is TRBV5-6, the J call TRBJ2-7; D unclear. CDR1 and CDR2 from the germline V gene are SGHDT and YYEEEE. The CDR3 loop spans 14 amino acids. The V gene lost 1 base and the J gene lost 4 bases, with 12 bases spanning the gap.

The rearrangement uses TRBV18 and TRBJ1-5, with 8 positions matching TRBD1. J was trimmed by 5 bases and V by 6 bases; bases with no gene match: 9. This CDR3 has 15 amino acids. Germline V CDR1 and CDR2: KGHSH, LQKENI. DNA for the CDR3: TGTGCCAGCTCTTTGGGGACAGGAACCCATCAGCCCCAGCATTTT. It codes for CASSLGTGTHQPQHF.

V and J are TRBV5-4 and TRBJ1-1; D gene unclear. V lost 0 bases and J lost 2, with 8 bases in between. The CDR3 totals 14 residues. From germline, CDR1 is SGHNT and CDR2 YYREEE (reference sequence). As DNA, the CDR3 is TGTGCCAGCAGCTTGGACAGTTTTAACACTGAAGCTTTCTTT. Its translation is CASSLDSFNTEAFF.

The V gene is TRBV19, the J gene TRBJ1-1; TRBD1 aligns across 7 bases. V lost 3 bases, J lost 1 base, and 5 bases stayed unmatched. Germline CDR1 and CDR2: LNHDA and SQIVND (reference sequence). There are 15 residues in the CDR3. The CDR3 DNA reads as TGTGCCAGTAGTATCAGGGGGGCGTGGAACACTGAAGCTTTCTTT. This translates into CASSIRGAWNTEAFF.

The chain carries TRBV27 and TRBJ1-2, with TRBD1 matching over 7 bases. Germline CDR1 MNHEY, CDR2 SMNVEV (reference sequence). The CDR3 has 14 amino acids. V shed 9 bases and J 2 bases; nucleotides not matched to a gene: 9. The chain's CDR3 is CASSAWGQNYGYTF. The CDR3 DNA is TGTGCCAGTAGCGCATGGGGACAGAACTATGGCTACACCTTC.

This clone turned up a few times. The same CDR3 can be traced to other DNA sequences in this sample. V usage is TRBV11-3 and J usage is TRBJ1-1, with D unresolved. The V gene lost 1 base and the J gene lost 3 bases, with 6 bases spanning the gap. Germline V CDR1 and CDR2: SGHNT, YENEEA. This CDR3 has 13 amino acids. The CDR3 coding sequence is TGTGCCAGCAGCTTAGCGGGTTACACTGAAGCTTTCTTT. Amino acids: CASSLAGYTEAFF.

The CDR3 sequence: CASSTGGGFTEAFF. In DNA form, the CDR3 reads TGTGCCAGCAGCACCGGGGGGGGGTTCACTGAAGCTTTCTTT. V usage is TRBV7-3 and J usage is TRBJ1-1, with D possibly matching TRBD1 (5 bases). The CDR3 spans 14 residues. Germline V gene data show CDR1 as SGHTA and CDR2 as FQGTGA. The V end lost 5 bases, the J end lost 4 bases, and 14 bases lay between the germline ends.

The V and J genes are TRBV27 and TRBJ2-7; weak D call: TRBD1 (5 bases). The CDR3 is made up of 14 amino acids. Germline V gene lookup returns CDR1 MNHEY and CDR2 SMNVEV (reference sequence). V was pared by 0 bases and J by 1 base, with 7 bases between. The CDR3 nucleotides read TGTGCCAGCAGTTTATCGGACACTTCCTACGAGCAGTACTTC. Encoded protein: CASSLSDTSYEQYF.